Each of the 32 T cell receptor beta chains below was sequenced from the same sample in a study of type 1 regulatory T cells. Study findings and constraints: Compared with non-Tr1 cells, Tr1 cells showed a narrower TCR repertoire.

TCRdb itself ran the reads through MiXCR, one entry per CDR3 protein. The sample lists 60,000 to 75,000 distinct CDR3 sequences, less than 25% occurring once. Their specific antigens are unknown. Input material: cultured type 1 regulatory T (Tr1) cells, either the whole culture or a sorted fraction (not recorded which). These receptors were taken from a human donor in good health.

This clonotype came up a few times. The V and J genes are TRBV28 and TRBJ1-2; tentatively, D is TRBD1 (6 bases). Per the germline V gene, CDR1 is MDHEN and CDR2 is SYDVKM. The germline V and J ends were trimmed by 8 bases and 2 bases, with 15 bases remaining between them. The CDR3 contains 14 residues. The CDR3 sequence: CASRKYTGNYGYTF. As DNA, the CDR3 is TGTGCCAGCCGCAAATACACAGGGAACTATGGCTACACCTTC.

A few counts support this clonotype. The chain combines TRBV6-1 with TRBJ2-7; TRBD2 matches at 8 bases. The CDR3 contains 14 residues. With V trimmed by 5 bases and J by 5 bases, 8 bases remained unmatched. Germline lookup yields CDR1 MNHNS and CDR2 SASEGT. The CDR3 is CASSQSGSVDEQYF. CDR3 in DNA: TGTGCCAGCAGTCAAAGCGGGAGTGTCGACGAGCAGTACTTC.

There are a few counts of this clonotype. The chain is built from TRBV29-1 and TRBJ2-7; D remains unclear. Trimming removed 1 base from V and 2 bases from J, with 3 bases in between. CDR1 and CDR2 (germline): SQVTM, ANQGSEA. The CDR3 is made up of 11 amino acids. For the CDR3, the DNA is TGCAGCGTTGAAGGAACCTACGAGCAGTACTTC. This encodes CSVEGTYEQYF.

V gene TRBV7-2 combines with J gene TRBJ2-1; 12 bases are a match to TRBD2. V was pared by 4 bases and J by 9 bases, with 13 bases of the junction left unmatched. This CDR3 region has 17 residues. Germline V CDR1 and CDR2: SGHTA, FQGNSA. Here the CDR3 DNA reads TGTGCCAGCAGCTCCTCCCGACTAGCGGGAGCTTCAGGTGAGCAGTTCTTC. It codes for CASSSSRLAGASGEQFF.

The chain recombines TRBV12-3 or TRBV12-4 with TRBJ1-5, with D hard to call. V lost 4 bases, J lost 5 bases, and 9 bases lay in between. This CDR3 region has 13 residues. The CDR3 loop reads CASSSQSDQPQHF. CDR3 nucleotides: TGTGCCAGCAGTTCTCAGTCGGATCAGCCCCAGCATTTT.

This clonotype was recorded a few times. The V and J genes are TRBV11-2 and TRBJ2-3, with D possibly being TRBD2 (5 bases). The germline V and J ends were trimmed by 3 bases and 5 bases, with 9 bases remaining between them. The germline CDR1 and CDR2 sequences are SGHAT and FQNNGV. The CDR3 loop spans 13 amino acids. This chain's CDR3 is CASSFSEGDTQYF. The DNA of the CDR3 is TGTGCCAGCAGCTTCAGCGAGGGAGATACGCAGTATTTT.

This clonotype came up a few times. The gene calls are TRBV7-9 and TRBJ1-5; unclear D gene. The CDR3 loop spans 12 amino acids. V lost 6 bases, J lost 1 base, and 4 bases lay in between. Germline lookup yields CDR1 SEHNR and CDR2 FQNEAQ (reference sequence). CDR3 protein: CASSYSNQPQHF. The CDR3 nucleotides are TGTGCCAGCAGTTACAGCAATCAGCCCCAGCATTTT.

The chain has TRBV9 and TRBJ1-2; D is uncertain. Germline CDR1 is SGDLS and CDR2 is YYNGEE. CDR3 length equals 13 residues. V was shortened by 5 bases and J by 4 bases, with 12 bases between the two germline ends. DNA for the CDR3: TGTGCCAGCAGTACCACTCTCAGCTATGGCTACACCTTC. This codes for CASSTTLSYGYTF. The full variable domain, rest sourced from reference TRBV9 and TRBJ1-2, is DSGVTQTPKHLITATGQRVTLRCSPRSGDLSVYWYQQSLDQGLQFLIQYYNGEERAKGNILERFSAQQFPDLHSELNLSSLELGDSALYFCASSTTLSYGYTFGSGTRLTVV.

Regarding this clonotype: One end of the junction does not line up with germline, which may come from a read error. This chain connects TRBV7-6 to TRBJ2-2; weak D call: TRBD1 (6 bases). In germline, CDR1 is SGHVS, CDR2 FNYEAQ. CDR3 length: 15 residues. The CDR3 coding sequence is TGTGCCGGCAGCTTAGGGGGTAGCCGTGCCGGGGAGCTGTTTTTT. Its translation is CAGSLGGSRAGELFF.

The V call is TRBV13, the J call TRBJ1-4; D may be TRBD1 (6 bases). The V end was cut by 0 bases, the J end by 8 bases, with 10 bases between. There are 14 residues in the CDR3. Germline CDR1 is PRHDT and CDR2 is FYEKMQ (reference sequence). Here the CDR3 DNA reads TGTGCCAGCAGCTTAGGCCGTGGGGGCGAAAAACTGTTTTTT. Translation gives CASSLGRGGEKLFF.

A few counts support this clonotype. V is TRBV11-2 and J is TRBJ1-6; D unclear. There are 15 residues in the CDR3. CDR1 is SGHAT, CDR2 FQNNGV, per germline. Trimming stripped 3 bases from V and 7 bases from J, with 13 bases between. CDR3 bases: TGTGCCAGCAGCTTCCGGCCAGGAGGGAATTCACCCCTCCACTTT. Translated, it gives CASSFRPGGNSPLHF.

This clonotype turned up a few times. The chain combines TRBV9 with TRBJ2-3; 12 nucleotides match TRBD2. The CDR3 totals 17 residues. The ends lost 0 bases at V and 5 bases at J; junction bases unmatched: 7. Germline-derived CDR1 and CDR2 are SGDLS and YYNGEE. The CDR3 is CASSVALAGGLRDTQYF. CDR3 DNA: TGTGCCAGCAGCGTAGCCCTAGCGGGAGGGCTCCGAGATACGCAGTATTTT.

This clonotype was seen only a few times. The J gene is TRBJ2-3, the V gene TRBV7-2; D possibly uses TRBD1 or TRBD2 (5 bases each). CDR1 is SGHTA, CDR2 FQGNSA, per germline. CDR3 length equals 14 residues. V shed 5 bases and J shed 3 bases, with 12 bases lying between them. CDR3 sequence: CASSPKWGTDTQYF. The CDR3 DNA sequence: TGTGCCAGCAGCCCGAAATGGGGGACAGATACGCAGTATTTT.

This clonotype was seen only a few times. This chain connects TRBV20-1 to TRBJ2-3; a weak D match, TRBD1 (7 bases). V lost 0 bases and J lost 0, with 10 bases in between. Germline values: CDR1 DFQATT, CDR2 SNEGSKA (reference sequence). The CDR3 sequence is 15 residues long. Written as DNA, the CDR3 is TGCAGTGCTAGAGACGCGGGACAGAGCACAGATACGCAGTATTTT. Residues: CSARDAGQSTDTQYF.

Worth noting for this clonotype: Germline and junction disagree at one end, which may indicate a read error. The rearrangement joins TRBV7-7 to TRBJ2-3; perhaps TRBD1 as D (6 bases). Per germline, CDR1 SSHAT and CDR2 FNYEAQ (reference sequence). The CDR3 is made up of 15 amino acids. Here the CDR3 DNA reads TGTGCTAGCAGCCAGGGGTATCTGAGCACAGATACGCAGTATTTT. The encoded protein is CASSQGYLSTDTQYF.

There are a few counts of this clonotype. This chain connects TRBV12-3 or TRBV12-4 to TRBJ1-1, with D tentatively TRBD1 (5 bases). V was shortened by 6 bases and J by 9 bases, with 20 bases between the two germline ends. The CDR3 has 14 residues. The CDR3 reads CASSRGPPAGQAFF. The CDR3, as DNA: TGTGCCAGCAGCCGGGGCCCCCCCGCGGGGCAAGCTTTCTTT.

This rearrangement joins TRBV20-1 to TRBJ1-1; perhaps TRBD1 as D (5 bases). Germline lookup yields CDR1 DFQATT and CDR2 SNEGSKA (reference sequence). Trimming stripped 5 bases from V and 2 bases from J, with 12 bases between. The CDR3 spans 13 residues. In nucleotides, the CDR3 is TGCAGTGCTCCTTCAGGGCCAAACACTGAAGCTTTCTTT. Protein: CSAPSGPNTEAFF.

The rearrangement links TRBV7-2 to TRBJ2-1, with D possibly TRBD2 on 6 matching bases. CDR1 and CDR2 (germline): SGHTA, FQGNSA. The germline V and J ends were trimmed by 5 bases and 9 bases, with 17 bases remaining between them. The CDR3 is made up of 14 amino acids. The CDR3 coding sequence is TGTGCCAGCAGCCCGTCGGGAGCTAGAATTGAGCAGTTCTTC. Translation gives CASSPSGARIEQFF.

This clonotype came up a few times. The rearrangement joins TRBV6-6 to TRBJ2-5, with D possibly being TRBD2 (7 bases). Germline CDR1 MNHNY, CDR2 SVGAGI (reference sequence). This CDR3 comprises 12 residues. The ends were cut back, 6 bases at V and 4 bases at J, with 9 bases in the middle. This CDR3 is CASRGGLETQYF. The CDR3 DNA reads TGTGCCAGCAGGGGGGGGCTAGAGACCCAGTACTTC.

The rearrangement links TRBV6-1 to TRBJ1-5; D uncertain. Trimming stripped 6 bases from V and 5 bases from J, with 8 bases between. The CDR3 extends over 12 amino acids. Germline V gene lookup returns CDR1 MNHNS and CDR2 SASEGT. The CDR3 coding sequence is TGTGCCAGCAGCTGTTTATATCAGCCCCAGCATTTT. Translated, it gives CASSCLYQPQHF.

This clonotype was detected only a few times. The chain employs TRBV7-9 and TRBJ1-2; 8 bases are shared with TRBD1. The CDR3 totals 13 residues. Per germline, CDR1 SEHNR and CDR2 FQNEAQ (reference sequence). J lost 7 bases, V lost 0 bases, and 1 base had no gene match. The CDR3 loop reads CASSLATGAGYTF. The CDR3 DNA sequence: TGTGCCAGCAGCTTAGCGACAGGGGCTGGCTACACCTTC.

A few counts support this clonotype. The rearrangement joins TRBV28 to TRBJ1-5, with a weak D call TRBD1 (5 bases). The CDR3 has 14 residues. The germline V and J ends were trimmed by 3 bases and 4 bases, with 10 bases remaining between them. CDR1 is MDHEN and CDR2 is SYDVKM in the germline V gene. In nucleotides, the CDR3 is TGTGCCAGCAGTTTGTCGGGGGTTAATCAGCCCCAGCATTTT. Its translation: CASSLSGVNQPQHF. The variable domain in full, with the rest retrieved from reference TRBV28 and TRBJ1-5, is DVKVTQSSRYLVKRTGEKVFLECVQDMDHENMFWYRQDPGLGLRLIYFSYDVKMKEKGDIPEGYSVSREKKERFSLILESASTNQTSMYLCASSLSGVNQPQHFGDGTRLSIL.

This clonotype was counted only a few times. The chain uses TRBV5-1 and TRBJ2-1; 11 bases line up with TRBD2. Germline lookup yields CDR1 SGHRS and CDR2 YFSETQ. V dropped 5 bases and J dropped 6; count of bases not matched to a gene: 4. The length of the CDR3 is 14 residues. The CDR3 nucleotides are TGCGCCAGCAGTGAGGGGACTAGCGGCAATGAGCAGTTCTTC. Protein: CASSEGTSGNEQFF.

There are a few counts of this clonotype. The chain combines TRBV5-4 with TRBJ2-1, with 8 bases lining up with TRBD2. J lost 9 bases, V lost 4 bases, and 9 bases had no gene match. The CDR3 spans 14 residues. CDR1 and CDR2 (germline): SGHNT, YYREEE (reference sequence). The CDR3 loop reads CASSPGTRNGEQFF. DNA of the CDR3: TGTGCCAGCAGCCCTGGGACTAGAAATGGTGAGCAGTTCTTC.

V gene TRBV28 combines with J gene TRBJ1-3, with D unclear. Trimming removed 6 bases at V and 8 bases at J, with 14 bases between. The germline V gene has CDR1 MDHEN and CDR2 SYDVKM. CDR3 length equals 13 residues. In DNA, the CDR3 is TGTGCCAGCAGAAAAGGCGGTTTGGACACCATATATTTT. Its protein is CASRKGGLDTIYF.

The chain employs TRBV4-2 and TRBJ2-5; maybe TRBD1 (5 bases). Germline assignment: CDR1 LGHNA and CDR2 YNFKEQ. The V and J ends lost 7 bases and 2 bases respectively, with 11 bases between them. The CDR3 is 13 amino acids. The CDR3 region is CASTLDIQETQYF. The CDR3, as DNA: TGTGCCAGCACTCTGGACATTCAAGAGACCCAGTACTTC.

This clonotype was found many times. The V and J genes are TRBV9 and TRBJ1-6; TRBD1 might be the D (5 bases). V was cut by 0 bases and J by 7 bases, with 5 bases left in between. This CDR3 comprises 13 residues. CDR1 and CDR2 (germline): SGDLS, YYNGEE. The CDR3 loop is CASSVGGNSPLHF. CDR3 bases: TGTGCCAGCAGCGTAGGGGGCAATTCACCCCTCCACTTT.

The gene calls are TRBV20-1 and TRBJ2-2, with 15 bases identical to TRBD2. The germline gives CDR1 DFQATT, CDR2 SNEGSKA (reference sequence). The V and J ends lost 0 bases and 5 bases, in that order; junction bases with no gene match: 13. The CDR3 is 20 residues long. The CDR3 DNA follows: TGCAGTGCTAGAGATCATGGCGGACTAGCGGGAGGGCCGCGGACCGGGGAGCTGTTTTTT. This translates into CSARDHGGLAGGPRTGELFF.

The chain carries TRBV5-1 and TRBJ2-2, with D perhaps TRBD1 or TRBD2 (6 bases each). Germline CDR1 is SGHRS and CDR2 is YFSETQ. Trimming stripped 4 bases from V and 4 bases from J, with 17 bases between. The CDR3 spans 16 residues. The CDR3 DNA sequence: TGCGCCAGCAGCCCAACGGGGGCAGATTTCACCGGGGAGCTGTTTTTT. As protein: CASSPTGADFTGELFF.

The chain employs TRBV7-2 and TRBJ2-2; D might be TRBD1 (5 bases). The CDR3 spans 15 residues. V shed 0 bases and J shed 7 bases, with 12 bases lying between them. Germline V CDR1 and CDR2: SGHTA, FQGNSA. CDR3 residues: CASSLARARNGELFF. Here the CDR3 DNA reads TGTGCCAGCAGCTTAGCCAGGGCTAGGAACGGGGAGCTGTTTTTT.

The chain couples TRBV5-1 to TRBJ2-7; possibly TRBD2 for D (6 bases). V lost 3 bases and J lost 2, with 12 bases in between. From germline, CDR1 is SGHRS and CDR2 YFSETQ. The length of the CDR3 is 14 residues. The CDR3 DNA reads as TGCGCCAGCAGCTGGGACTCCTCGGCCTACGAGCAGTACTTC. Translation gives CASSWDSSAYEQYF.

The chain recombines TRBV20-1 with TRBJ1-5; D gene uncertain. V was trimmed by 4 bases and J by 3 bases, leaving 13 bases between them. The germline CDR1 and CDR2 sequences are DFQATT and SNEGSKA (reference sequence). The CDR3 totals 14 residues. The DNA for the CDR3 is TGCAGTGCTAACCCCTCAGCTTACAATCAGCCCCAGCATTTT. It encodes CSANPSAYNQPQHF.